Presented here are 12 T cell receptor beta chains from one specimen sequenced in a study of beta chain features in type 1 diabetes. General study results and limits: People with Type 1 diabetes carried modestly yet significantly shorter TCRB CDR3s in all four CD4+ subsets.

Of the isolated RNA, all was reverse transcribed, and so the sequenced material was expressed TCRB transcripts. Clones were read by immunoSEQ multiplex PCR, and TCRdb kept only the in-frame ones, dropping some. The sample lists about 660,000 clones; around 15% were seen once. Their target antigens are unknown. The sequenced material came from naive CD4+ T cells from blood. These receptors were collected from a man between 18 and 29 years old with type 1 diabetes.

This clone was seen a few times. The chain is built from TRBV6-5 and TRBJ2-1; 8 positions agree with TRBD1. V was pared by 4 bases and J by 2 bases, with 4 bases of the junction left unmatched. The CDR3 is 15 amino acids. Germline V gene lookup returns CDR1 MNHEY and CDR2 SVGAGI. CDR3 nucleotides: TGTGCCAGCAGTTCTCGGACAGGGACCTACAATGAGCAGTTCTTC. Translating it yields CASSSRTGTYNEQFF.

This clone was picked up a small number of times. This rearrangement joins TRBV29-1 to TRBJ2-7, with 10 positions matching TRBD1. The junction had 5 bases not matched to a gene; V was cut back by 2 bases and J by 4 bases. Germline lookup yields CDR1 SQVTM and CDR2 ANQGSEA. The CDR3 totals 14 residues. CDR3 amino acids: CSVEWDRGAYEQYF. The CDR3 DNA follows: TGCAGCGTTGAATGGGACAGGGGCGCTTACGAGCAGTACTTC.

The chain joins TRBV10-2 to TRBJ2-3, with D tentatively TRBD1 or TRBD2 (5 bases each). The CDR3 sequence is 15 residues long. The germline V and J ends were trimmed by 2 bases and 4 bases, with 13 bases remaining between them. Germline lookup yields CDR1 WSHSY and CDR2 SAAADI. The CDR3 DNA sequence: TGCGCCAGCAGTGAGAGTCCCCGAGGGGCAGATACGCAGTATTTT. Protein product: CASSESPRGADTQYF.

The chain is built from TRBV27 and TRBJ1-6, with unresolved D. Germline-derived CDR1 and CDR2 are MNHEY and SMNVEV (reference sequence). Trimming cost V 2 bases and J 14 bases, with 10 bases left between them. This CDR3 has 12 residues. CDR3 loop: CASSLEGMTLHF. CDR3 nucleotide sequence: TGTGCCAGCAGTTTAGAGGGTATGACCCTCCACTTT.

This clone was counted only a few times. The rearrangement joins TRBV2 to TRBJ2-7; the D gene is possibly TRBD1 (6 bases). CDR1 is SNHLY and CDR2 is FYNNEI in the germline V gene. The length of the CDR3 is 14 residues. Trimming removed 8 bases at V and 5 bases at J, with 19 bases between. The CDR3 loop reads CASGVYRVGDEQYF. The CDR3 DNA reads as TGTGCCAGCGGAGTATACAGGGTAGGAGACGAGCAGTACTTC.

This clone has just a few counts. V usage is TRBV7-2 and J usage is TRBJ2-5; D possibly corresponds to TRBD2 (6 bases). Germline assignment: CDR1 SGHTA and CDR2 FQGNSA. This CDR3 has 14 amino acids. The V end was cut by 1 base, the J end by 5 bases, with 11 bases between. CDR3 protein: CASSLGGLSETQYF. CDR3 coding DNA: TGTGCCAGCAGCTTAGGGGGACTTAGCGAGACCCAGTACTTC.

This clone was detected a few times. The chain recombines TRBV10-3 with TRBJ1-5; 8 positions match TRBD1. From germline, CDR1 is ENHRY and CDR2 SYGVKD. Trimming took 4 bases from V and 1 from J; bases not matched to a gene: 3. This CDR3 contains 15 residues. DNA of the CDR3: TGTGCCATCAGTGCGTCAGGGGGCAGCAATCAGCCCCAGCATTTT. This codes for CAISASGGSNQPQHF.

V usage is TRBV4-2 and J usage is TRBJ2-2, with D unclear. Trimming removed 2 bases from V and 1 base from J, with 14 bases in between. Looked up from germline, CDR1 is LGHNA and CDR2 is YNFKEQ. The CDR3 loop spans 17 amino acids. This CDR3 is CASSQRRATGNTGELFF. In DNA form, the CDR3 reads TGTGCCAGCAGCCAAAGAAGGGCCACTGGGAACACCGGGGAGCTGTTTTTT.

This chain uses TRBV7-9 with TRBJ2-1; 7 bases align to TRBD1. The trim removed 5 bases at V and 4 bases at J, leaving 8 bases unmatched. Germline lookup yields CDR1 SEHNR and CDR2 FQNEAQ (reference sequence). The CDR3 extends over 15 amino acids. CDR3 DNA sequence: TGTGCCAGCAGCCGGGGACAGCCCCATTACAATGAGCAGTTCTTC. As protein: CASSRGQPHYNEQFF.

This clone was observed a handful of times. The J gene is TRBJ2-3, the V gene TRBV6-1; 10 bases fit TRBD1. There are 14 residues in the CDR3. From germline, CDR1 is MNHNS and CDR2 SASEGT. Trimming removed 6 bases from V and 4 bases from J; junction bases left unmatched: 4. CDR3 protein: CASRRQGASDTQYF. The CDR3 nucleotides read TGTGCCAGCAGAAGACAGGGGGCCTCAGATACGCAGTATTTT.

This clone showed up just a few times. A much bigger clone sits one base away, suggesting this may be a read error. This sample also contains other DNA sequences that code for the same CDR3. CDR3 loop: CASSSQETQYF. Written as DNA, the CDR3 is TGTGCCAGCAGCTCACAAGAGACCCAGTACTTC. V usage is TRBV5-6 and J usage is TRBJ2-5, with D unclear. V lost 3 bases and J 2 bases, leaving 2 bases between the germline ends. There are 11 residues in the CDR3. Germline CDR1 is SGHDT and CDR2 is YYEEEE.

This rearrangement joins TRBV19 to TRBJ2-7; 10 bases agree with TRBD2. The germline gives CDR1 LNHDA, CDR2 SQIVND (reference sequence). V trimming: 2 bases; J trimming: 3 bases; junction bases outside the gene matches: 4. This CDR3 is built from 15 residues. Here the CDR3 reads CASSILAGALYEQYF. The CDR3 DNA is TGTGCCAGTAGTATACTAGCGGGGGCCCTCTACGAGCAGTACTTC.